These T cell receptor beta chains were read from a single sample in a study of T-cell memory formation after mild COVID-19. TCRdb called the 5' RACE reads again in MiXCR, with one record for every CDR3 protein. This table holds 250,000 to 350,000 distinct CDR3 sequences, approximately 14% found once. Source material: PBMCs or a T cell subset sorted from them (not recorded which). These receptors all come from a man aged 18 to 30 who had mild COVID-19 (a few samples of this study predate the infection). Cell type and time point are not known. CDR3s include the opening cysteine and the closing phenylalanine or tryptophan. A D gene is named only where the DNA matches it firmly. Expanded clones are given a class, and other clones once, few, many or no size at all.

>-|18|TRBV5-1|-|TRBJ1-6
TGCGCCAGCAGCTTGGGACCGAACCTCAGTCTTGTCAATTCACCCCTCCACTTT
CASSLGPNLSLVNSPLHF
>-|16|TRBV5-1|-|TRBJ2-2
TGCGCCAGCAGCTTGGAACTAGAAAGGAACACCGGGGAGCTGTTTTTT
CASSLELERNTGELFF
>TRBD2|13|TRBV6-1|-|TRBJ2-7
TGTGCCAGCGGGGACTATTCTTCCTACGAGCAGTACTTC
CASGDYSSYEQYF
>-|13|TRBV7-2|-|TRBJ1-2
TGTGCCAGCAGCTTAGTACAAAACTATGGCTACACCTTC
CASSLVQNYGYTF
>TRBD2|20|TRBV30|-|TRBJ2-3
TGTGCCTGGAGTCCCTCCCGACTAGCGGGGGGACCTGCTAGCACAGATACGCAGTATTTT
CAWSPSRLAGGPASTDTQYF
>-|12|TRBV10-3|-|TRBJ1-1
TGTGCCATCAGTGAACGTCCAACGGAAGCTTTCTTT
CAISERPTEAFF
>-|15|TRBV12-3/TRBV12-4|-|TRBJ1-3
TGTGCCAGCAGTCCGACTGCCCCGGCTGGAAACACCATATATTTT
CASSPTAPAGNTIYF
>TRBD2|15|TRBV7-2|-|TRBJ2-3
TGTGCCAGCAGCTCCCCTCACGGGGGGACAGATACGCAGTATTTT
CASSSPHGGTDTQYF
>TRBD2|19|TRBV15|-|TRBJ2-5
TGTGCCACCAGCAGGCGCCAAGGAACAATGGCGGGGGGGATAGAGACCCAGTACTTC
CATSRRQGTMAGGIETQYF
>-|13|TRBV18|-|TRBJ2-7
TGTGCCAGCTCAGCCCTAGACAACTACGAGCAGTACTTC
CASSALDNYEQYF
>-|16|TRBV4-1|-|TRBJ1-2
TGCGCCAGCAGCCAATCGACAGTTAGAACTAACTATGGCTACACCTTC
CASSQSTVRTNYGYTF
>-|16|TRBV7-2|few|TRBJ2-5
TGTGCCAGCAGCCCCAATTGGGCCATTTCGGGTGAGACCCAGTACTTC
CASSPNWAISGETQYF
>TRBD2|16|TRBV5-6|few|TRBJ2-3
TGTGCCAGCAGCCCGGGACTAGACTCTAGCACAGATACGCAGTATTTT
CASSPGLDSSTDTQYF
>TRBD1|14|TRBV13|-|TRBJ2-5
TGTGCCAGCAGCTCCCGACAGGGATCAGAGACCCAGTACTTC
CASSSRQGSETQYF
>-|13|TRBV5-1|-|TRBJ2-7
TGCGCCAACAGCTTGGGGCAGGGGAACGAGCAGTACTTC
CANSLGQGNEQYF
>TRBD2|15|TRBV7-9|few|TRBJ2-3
TGTGCCAGCAGCTTAACTAGCGGGAGGGCAGATACGCAGTATTTT
CASSLTSGRADTQYF
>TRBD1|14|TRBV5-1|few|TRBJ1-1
TGCGCCAGCAGCCTCATGACAGGGAGAACTGAAGCTTTCTTT
CASSLMTGRTEAFF
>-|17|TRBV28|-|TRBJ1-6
TGTGCCAGCAGTTACGGGGGCAGGTTTTTCTCTAATTCACCCCTCCACTTT
CASSYGGRFFSNSPLHF
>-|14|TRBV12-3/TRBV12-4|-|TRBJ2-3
TGTGCCAGCTGTGTTATCGTGGGGGTGGTTACGCAGTATTTT
CASCVIVGVVTQYF
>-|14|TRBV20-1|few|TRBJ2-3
TGCAGTGCTAGAGATGGGTGGGGCACAGATACGCAGTATTTT
CSARDGWGTDTQYF
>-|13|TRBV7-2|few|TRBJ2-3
TGTGCCAGCAGCCGGGACGGCGGGGATACGCAGTATTTT
CASSRDGGDTQYF
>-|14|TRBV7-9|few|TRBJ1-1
TGTGCCAGCAGCTTAGGGGGGATGCTCACTGAAGCTTTCTTT
CASSLGGMLTEAFF
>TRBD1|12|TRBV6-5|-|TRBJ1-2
TGTGCCAGCAGGGGGACAGGGTTTGCGAACACCTTC
CASRGTGFANTF
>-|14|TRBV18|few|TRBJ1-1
TGTGCCAGCTCACCATTGGACCAAGACACTGAAGCTTTCTTT
CASSPLDQDTEAFF
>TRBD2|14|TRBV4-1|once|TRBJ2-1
TGCGCCAGCCGAGTAGCGGGGGGGCCGCGGGAGCAGTTCTTC
CASRVAGGPREQFF
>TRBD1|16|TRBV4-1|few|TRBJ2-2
TGCGCCAGCAGCCACGGACAGGGGCAAAACACCGGGGAGCTGTTTTTT
CASSHGQGQNTGELFF
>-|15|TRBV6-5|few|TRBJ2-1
TGTGCCAGCAGTTACTCACCGGGGGCCTACAATGAGCAGTTCTTC
CASSYSPGAYNEQFF
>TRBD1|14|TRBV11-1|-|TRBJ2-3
TGTGCCAGCAGCTTCTCTACAGGGGGAGATACGCAGTATTTT
CASSFSTGGDTQYF
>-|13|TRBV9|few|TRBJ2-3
TGTGCCAGCCGGGATCGGAGCACAGATACGCAGTATTTT
CASRDRSTDTQYF
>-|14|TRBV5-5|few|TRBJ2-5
TGTGCCAGCAGCTTGGATAGGGCAGGGAAGACCCAGTACTTC
CASSLDRAGKTQYF
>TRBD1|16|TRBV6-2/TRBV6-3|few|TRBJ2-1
TGTGCCAGCACCGGGGAGCCACAGGGGGCGTTTGATGAGCAGTTCTTC
CASTGEPQGAFDEQFF
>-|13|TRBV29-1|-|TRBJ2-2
TGCAGCGTGGTACAGGGAGGCGGCGGGGAGCTGTTTTTT
CSVVQGGGGELFF
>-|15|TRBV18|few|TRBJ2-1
TGTGCCAGCTCAGCAGCGGGCACTATTGTTAATGAGCAGTTCTTC
CASSAAGTIVNEQFF
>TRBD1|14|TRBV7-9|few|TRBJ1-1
TGTGCCAGCAGCTTAGGGCAGGGGGAGACTGAAGCTTTCTTT
CASSLGQGETEAFF
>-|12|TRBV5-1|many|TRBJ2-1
TGCGCCAGCAGCTTGGAAAATAATGAGCAGTTCTTC
CASSLENNEQFF
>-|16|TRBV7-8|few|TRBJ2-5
TGTGCCAGCAGCCCCCTACCGGGTCTCCCAACGGAGACCCAGTACTTC
CASSPLPGLPTETQYF
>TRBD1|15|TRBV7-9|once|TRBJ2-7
TGTGCCAGCAGCTCGGGACAGGGGGTAAACTACGAGCAGCACTTC
CASSSGQGVNYEQHF
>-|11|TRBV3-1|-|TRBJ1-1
TGTGCCAGCAGCAACGCGTTGGGGGCTTTCTTT
CASSNALGAFF
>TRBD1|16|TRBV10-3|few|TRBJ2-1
TGTGCCATCAGTGAAACCGGACAGGGTAGGGCAAATGAGCAGTTCTTC
CAISETGQGRANEQFF
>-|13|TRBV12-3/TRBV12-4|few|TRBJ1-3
TGTGCCAGCAGTTTAGTCTCTGGAAACACCATATATTTT
CASSLVSGNTIYF
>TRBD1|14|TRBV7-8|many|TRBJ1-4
TGTGCCAGCAGCGCCACAGGGACAGGAGAAAAACTGTTTTTT
CASSATGTGEKLFF
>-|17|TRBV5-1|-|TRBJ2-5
TGCGCCAGCAGCTTCCTCTTATCGGGCGAGGGAAGGGAGACCCAGTACTTC
CASSFLLSGEGRETQYF
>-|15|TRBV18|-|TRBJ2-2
TGTGCCAGCTCATCCCCCTACCCCACGGCCGGGGAGCTGTTTTTT
CASSSPYPTAGELFF
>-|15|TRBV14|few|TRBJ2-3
TGTGCCAGCAGCCAAGAGGACCGGGGGACAGATACGCAGTATTTT
CASSQEDRGTDTQYF
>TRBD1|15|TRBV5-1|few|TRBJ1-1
TGCGCCAGCAGCTCCTCAGGGGGCGCGAACACTGAAGCTTTCTTT
CASSSSGGANTEAFF
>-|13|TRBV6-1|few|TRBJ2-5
TGTGCCAGCAGTGGGTTAGTTTTGGAGACCCAGTACTTC
CASSGLVLETQYF
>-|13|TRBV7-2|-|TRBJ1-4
TGTGCCAGCAGCTTTGAGGATGATGAAAAACTGTTTTTT
CASSFEDDEKLFF
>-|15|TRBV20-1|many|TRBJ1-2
TGCAGTGCTAGTCCTGGTACATCTAAGGACTATGGCTACACCTTC
CSASPGTSKDYGYTF
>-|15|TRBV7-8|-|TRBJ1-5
TGTGCCAGCAGCTTAGCCAGGCAGGGCCAGCAGCCCCAGCATTTT
CASSLARQGQQPQHF